A selection of T cell receptor beta chains follows, all from one sample in a study of CD8 T cells in ankylosing spondylitis. In TCRdb, the 5' RACE reads were re-called with MiXCR into one record per CDR3 protein. The sample lists about 390,000 distinct CDR3 sequences, 20% to 25% occurring once. Sequenced material: blood, either unsorted or a sorted T cell fraction (not recorded which). The origin of the receptors is a male donor with ankylosing spondylitis. Each CDR3 is given with its conserved first and last residue. The D gene is left open where the match is weak. Size tells how often a clone was seen (once, few, many) or the class of an expanded clone, and some rows leave it out.

j_call,clone_size,d_call,v_call,cdr3_aa,cdr3_nt
TRBJ2-6,NA,NA,TRBV2,CASSAVGVGVRIPSGANVLTF,TGTGCCAGCAGTGCCGTTGGTGTCGGCGTTCGGATCCCCTCTGGGGCCAACGTCCTGACTTTC
TRBJ2-2,NA,TRBD1,TRBV11-2,CASSLVRTGRTGELFF,TGTGCCAGCAGCTTAGTTCGGACAGGGCGTACCGGGGAGCTGTTTTTT
TRBJ1-2,NA,NA,TRBV20-1,CSASRTANYGYTF,TGCAGTGCTAGCCGGACGGCTAACTATGGCTACACCTTC
TRBJ2-3,NA,TRBD2,TRBV12-3/TRBV12-4,CASSLAVWREGSDTQYF,TGTGCCAGCAGTTTGGCGGTCTGGCGGGAGGGATCAGATACGCAGTATTTT
TRBJ2-5,few,NA,TRBV29-1,CSVDVSGLRETQYF,TGCAGCGTTGATGTTAGCGGCCTGCGGGAGACCCAGTACTTC
TRBJ2-5,NA,TRBD1,TRBV6-1,CASSEMWGQQETQYF,TGTGCCAGCAGTGAAATGTGGGGACAGCAAGAGACCCAGTACTTC
TRBJ2-1,NA,NA,TRBV11-2,CASSLDWLVNEQFF,TGTGCCAGCAGCTTAGACTGGCTAGTAAATGAGCAGTTCTTC
TRBJ2-7,NA,NA,TRBV3-1,CASSRGVAAYEQYF,TGTGCCAGCAGCCGAGGGGTAGCAGCCTACGAGCAGTACTTC
TRBJ1-2,NA,NA,TRBV6-1,CATAREPGGYGYTF,TGTGCCACAGCCCGAGAGCCTGGGGGCTATGGCTACACCTTC
TRBJ2-3,NA,TRBD2,TRBV20-1,CSALAGGPITDTQYF,TGCAGTGCCTTAGCGGGAGGGCCAATAACAGATACGCAGTATTTT
TRBJ1-1,few,NA,TRBV5-1,CASSLVGYMNTEAFF,TGCGCCAGCAGCTTGGTTGGTTACATGAACACTGAAGCTTTCTTT
TRBJ2-1,few,NA,TRBV6-2/TRBV6-3,CASRRGGEQFF,TGTGCCAGCAGGCGGGGCGGGGAGCAGTTCTTC
TRBJ1-1,few,NA,TRBV4-3,CASRYDLNTEAFF,TGCGCCAGCAGGTATGACCTGAACACTGAAGCTTTCTTT
TRBJ1-3,NA,NA,TRBV7-7,CASSPNPGSGNTIYF,TGTGCTAGCAGTCCTAACCCAGGCTCTGGAAACACCATATATTTT
TRBJ2-1,many,TRBD2,TRBV27,CASSLSRTSGTRYNEQFF,TGTGCCAGCAGTTTATCAAGGACTAGCGGGACCCGATACAATGAGCAGTTCTTC
TRBJ2-2,few,TRBD2,TRBV3-1,CASSQVRTSDHTGELFF,TGTGCCAGCAGCCAAGTCAGGACTAGCGACCACACCGGGGAGCTGTTTTTT
TRBJ2-4,few,NA,TRBV11-2,CASRKAALAKNIQYF,TGTGCCAGCCGAAAGGCCGCGCTAGCCAAAAACATTCAGTACTTC
TRBJ2-1,few,TRBD1,TRBV4-1,CASSQKLTGGQFF,TGCGCCAGCAGCCAGAAACTGACAGGGGGCCAGTTCTTC
TRBJ1-2,NA,NA,TRBV5-1,CASSTSMTYGYTF,TGCGCCAGCAGCACTTCCATGACCTATGGCTACACCTTC
TRBJ2-2,few,TRBD2,TRBV10-3,CAIRLAGGTNTGELFF,TGTGCCATCAGGCTAGCGGGAGGGACGAACACCGGGGAGCTGTTTTTT
TRBJ2-2,few,TRBD2,TRBV29-1,CSVEPSGADGELFF,TGCAGCGTTGAACCTAGCGGGGCGGACGGGGAGCTGTTTTTT
TRBJ2-3,NA,NA,TRBV5-1,CASSFHGSSTDTQYF,TGCGCCAGCAGCTTCCACGGATCTAGCACAGATACGCAGTATTTT
TRBJ1-1,NA,NA,TRBV7-9,CASSLMAGTPAEAFF,TGTGCCAGCAGCCTGATGGCCGGGACCCCAGCCGAAGCTTTCTTT
TRBJ1-6,NA,NA,TRBV15,CATSRATRGSPLHF,TGTGCCACCAGCAGAGCCACGAGGGGATCACCCCTCCACTTT
TRBJ1-3,NA,NA,TRBV5-5,CASSQTGLTDTIYF,TGTGCCAGCAGCCAAACGGGACTTACGGACACCATATATTTT
TRBJ2-1,few,NA,TRBV20-1,CSARADQYNEQFF,TGCAGTGCTAGAGCTGACCAGTACAATGAGCAGTTCTTC
TRBJ2-7,few,NA,TRBV2,CASSDNYYEQYF,TGTGCCAGCAGTGATAACTACTACGAGCAGTACTTC
TRBJ1-2,many,NA,TRBV5-6,CASSLDRGNYGYTF,TGTGCCAGCAGCTTGGATAGGGGGAACTATGGCTACACCTTC
TRBJ2-1,NA,NA,TRBV12-3/TRBV12-4,CASSVQNWDNEQFF,TGTGCCAGCTCCGTCCAGAACTGGGACAATGAGCAGTTCTTC
TRBJ2-7,NA,TRBD2,TRBV6-5,CASSSLAGTAYEQYF,TGTGCCAGCAGTTCCTTAGCGGGAACAGCCTACGAGCAGTACTTC
TRBJ2-7,NA,TRBD2,TRBV20-1,CSARRTLAGGPYPYEQYF,TGCAGTGCTAGGAGGACTTTAGCGGGAGGGCCTTACCCCTACGAGCAGTACTTC
TRBJ2-1,few,NA,TRBV5-1,CASSRISGSSYNEQFF,TGCGCCAGCAGTCGGATTAGCGGAAGCTCCTACAATGAGCAGTTCTTC
TRBJ2-7,NA,NA,TRBV6-1,CASSSSSWAYEQYF,TGTGCCAGCAGCAGCAGCAGCTGGGCCTACGAGCAGTACTTC
TRBJ2-3,NA,NA,TRBV6-1,CASSEGVWRDTQYF,TGTGCCAGCAGTGAAGGGGTCTGGCGAGATACGCAGTATTTT
TRBJ2-1,few,NA,TRBV24-1,CATGLGRVSRNEQFF,TGTGCCACCGGCTTGGGCAGGGTGTCAAGAAATGAGCAGTTCTTC